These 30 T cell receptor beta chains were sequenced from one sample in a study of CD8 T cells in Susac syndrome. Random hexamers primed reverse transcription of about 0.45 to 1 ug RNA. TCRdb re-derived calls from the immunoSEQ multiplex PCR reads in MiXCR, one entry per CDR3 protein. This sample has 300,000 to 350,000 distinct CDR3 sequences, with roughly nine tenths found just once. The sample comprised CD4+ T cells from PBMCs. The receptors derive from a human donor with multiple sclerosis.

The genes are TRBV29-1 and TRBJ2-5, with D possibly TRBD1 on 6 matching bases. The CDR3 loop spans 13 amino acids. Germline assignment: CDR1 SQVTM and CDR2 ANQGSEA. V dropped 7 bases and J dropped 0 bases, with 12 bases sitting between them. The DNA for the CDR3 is TGCAGCGCTAGAAGGACAGACCAAGAGACCCAGTACTTC. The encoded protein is CSARRTDQETQYF. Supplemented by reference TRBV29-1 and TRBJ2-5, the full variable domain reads SAVISQKPSRDICQRGTSLTIQCQVDSQVTMMFWYRQQPGQSLTLIATANQGSEATYESGFVIDKFPISRPNLTFSTLTVSNMSPEDSSIYLCSARRTDQETQYFGPGTRLLVL.

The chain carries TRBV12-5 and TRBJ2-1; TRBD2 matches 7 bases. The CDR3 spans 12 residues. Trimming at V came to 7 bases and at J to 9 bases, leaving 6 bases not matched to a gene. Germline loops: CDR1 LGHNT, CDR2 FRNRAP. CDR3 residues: CASAQTGGEQFF. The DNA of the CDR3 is TGTGCTAGTGCCCAGACGGGGGGTGAGCAGTTCTTC.

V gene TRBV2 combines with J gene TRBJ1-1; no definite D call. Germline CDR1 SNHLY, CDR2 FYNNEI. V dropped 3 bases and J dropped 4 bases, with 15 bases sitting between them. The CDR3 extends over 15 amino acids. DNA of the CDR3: TGTGCCAGCAGTGAGGAGGGTAGGGAAGGCACTGAAGCTTTCTTT. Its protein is CASSEEGREGTEAFF.

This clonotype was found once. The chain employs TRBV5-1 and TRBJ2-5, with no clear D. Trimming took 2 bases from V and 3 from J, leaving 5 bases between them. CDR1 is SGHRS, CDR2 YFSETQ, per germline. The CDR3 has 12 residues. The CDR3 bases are TGCGCCAGCAGCTTCACGGAAGAGACCCAGTACTTC. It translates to CASSFTEETQYF.

The CDR3 reads CASSEKAGEYNEQFF. In DNA form, the CDR3 reads TGTGCCAGCAGCGAGAAGGCGGGAGAATACAATGAGCAGTTCTTC. J is TRBJ2-1 and V is TRBV7-9; 7 nucleotides agree with TRBD2. The germline V gene encodes CDR1 SEHNR and CDR2 FQNEAQ (reference sequence). The CDR3 is 15 residues long. Losses at the gene ends were 5 bases for V and 4 bases for J; bases not matched to a gene: 8.

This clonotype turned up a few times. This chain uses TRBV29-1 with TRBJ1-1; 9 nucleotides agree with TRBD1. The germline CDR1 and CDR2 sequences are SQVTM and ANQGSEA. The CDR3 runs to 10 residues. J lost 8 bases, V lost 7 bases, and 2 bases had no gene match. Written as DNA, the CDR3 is TGCAGCGGGGGGACAGGGGAAGCTTTCTTT. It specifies CSGGTGEAFF.

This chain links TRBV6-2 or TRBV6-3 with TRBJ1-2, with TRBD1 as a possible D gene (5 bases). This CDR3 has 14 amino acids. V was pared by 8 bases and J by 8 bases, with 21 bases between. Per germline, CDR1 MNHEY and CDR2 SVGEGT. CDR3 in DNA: TGTGCCAGCTTGAACGGCCAGACCGCAGGGGGCTACACCTTC. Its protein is CASLNGQTAGGYTF.

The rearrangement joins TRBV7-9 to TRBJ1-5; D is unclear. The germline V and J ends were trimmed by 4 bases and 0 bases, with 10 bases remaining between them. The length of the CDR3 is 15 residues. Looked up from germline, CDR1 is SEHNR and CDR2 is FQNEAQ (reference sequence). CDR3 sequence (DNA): TGTGCCAGCAGCTCCTATGGAAGTAGCAATCAGCCCCAGCATTTT. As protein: CASSSYGSSNQPQHF.

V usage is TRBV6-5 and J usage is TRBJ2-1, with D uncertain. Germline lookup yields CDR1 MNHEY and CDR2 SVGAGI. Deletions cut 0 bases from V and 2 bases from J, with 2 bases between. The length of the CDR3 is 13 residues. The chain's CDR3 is CASSYSTYNEQFF. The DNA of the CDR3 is TGTGCCAGCAGTTACTCGACCTACAATGAGCAGTTCTTC.

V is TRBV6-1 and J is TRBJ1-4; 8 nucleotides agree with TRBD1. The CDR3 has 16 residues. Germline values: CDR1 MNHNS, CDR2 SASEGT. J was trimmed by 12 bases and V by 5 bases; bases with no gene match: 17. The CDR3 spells CASSPKRQGPTVQLFF. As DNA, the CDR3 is TGTGCCAGCAGTCCAAAACGACAGGGGCCCACGGTTCAACTGTTTTTT.

In DNA form, the CDR3 reads TGTGCCTGGAGTGTACCTAGCGGGGGGGCCGAGCAGTTCTTC. It translates to CAWSVPSGGAEQFF. The chain joins TRBV30 to TRBJ2-1; TRBD2 matches at 12 bases. The CDR3 loop spans 14 amino acids. The J segment lost 10 bases and the V segment lost 0 bases, leaving 4 bases of the junction unmatched. CDR1 is GTSNPN and CDR2 is SVGIG in the germline V gene (reference sequence).

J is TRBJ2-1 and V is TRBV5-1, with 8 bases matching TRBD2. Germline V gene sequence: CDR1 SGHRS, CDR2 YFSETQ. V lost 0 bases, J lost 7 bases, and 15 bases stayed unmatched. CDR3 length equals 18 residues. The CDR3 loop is CASSLAQTSEGHMNEQFF. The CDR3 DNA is TGCGCCAGCAGCTTGGCCCAGACTAGCGAGGGTCACATGAATGAGCAGTTCTTC. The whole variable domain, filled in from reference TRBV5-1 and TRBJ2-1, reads KAGVTQTPRYLIKTRGQQVTLSCSPISGHRSVSWYQQTPGQGLQFLFEYFSETQRNKGNFPGRFSGRQFSNSRSEMNVSTLELGDSALYLCASSLAQTSEGHMNEQFFGPGTRLTVL.

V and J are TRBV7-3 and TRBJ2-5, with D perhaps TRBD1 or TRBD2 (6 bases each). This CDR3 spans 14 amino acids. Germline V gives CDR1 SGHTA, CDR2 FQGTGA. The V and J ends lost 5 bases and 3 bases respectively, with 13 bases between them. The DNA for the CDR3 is TGTGCCAGCAGCCCATACGGGGGCGAAGAGACCCAGTACTTC. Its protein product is CASSPYGGEETQYF.

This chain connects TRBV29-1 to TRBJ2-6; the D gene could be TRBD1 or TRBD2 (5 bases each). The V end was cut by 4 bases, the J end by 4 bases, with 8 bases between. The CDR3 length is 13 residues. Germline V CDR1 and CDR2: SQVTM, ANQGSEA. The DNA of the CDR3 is TGCAGCGTTGGGGGGACCGGGGCCAACGTCCTGACTTTC. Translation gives CSVGGTGANVLTF. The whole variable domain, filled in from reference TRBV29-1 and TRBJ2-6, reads SAVISQKPSRDICQRGTSLTIQCQVDSQVTMMFWYRQQPGQSLTLIATANQGSEATYESGFVIDKFPISRPNLTFSTLTVSNMSPEDSSIYLCSVGGTGANVLTFGAGSRLTVL.

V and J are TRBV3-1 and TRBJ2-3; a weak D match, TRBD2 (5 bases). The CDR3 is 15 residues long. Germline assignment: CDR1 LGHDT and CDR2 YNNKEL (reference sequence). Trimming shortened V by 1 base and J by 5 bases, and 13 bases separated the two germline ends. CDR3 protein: CASSQAGPREDTQYF. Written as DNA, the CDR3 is TGTGCCAGCAGCCAAGCCGGACCCCGGGAAGATACGCAGTATTTT.

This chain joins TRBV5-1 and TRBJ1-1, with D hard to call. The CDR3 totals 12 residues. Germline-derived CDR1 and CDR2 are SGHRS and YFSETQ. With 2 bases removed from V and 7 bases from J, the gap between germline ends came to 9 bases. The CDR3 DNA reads TGCGCCAGCAGCTTATTGGGAGGTGAAGCTTTCTTT. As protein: CASSLLGGEAFF.

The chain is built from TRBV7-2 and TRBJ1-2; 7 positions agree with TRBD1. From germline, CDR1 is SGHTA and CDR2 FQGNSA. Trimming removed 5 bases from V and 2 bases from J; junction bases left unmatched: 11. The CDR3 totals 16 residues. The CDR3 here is CASSEGGGGENYGYTF. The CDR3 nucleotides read TGTGCCAGCAGCGAAGGGGGAGGGGGCGAAAACTATGGCTACACCTTC.

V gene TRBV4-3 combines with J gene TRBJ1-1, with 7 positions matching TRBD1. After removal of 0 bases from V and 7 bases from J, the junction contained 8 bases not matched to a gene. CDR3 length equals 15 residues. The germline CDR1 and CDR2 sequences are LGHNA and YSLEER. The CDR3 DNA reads TGCGCCAGCAGCCAAGAACCACAGGGGACGGGTGAAGCTTTCTTT. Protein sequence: CASSQEPQGTGEAFF.

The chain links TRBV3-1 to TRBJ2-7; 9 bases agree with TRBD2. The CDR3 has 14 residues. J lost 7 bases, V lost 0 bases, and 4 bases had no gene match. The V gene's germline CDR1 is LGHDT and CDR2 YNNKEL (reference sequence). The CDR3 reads CASSQDLLAGEQYF. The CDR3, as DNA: TGTGCCAGCAGCCAAGACCTTCTAGCGGGAGAGCAGTACTTC.

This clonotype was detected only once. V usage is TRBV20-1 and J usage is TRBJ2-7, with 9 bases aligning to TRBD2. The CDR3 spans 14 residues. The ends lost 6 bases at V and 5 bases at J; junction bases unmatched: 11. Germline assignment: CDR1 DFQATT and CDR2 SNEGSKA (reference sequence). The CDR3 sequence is CSAPKREAQDEQYF. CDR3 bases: TGCAGTGCCCCCAAGCGGGAGGCGCAGGACGAGCAGTACTTC.

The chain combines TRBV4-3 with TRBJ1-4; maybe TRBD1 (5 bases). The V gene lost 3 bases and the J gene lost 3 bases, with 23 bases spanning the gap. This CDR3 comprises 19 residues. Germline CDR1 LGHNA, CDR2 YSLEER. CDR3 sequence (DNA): TGCGCCAGCAGCCACGGGTGGCCGGGGGGAGAGCATCCTAATGAAAAACTGTTTTTT. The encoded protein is CASSHGWPGGEHPNEKLFF.

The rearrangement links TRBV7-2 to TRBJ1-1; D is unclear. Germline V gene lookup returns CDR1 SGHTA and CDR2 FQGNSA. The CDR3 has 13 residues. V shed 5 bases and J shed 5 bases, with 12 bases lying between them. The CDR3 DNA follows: TGTGCCAGCAGCCTACCGATGGTAACTGAAGCTTTCTTT. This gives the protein CASSLPMVTEAFF.

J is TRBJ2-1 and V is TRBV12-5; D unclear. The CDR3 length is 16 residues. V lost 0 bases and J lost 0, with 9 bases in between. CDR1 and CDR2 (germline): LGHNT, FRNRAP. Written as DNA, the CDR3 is TGTGCTAGTGGTTTGGTGCGAGGAAGCTCCTACAATGAGCAGTTCTTC. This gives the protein CASGLVRGSSYNEQFF.

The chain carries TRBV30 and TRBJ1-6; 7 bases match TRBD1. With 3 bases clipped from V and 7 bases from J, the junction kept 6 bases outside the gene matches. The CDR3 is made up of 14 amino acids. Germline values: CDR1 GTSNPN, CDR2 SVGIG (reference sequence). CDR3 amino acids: CAWRAGTENSPLHF. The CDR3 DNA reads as TGTGCCTGGAGGGCCGGGACAGAGAATTCACCCCTCCACTTT.

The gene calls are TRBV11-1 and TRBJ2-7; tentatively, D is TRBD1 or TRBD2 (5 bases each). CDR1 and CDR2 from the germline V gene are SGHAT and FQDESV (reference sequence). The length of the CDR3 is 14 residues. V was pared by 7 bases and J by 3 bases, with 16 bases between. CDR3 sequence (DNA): TGTGCCAGCACGACCGGGACGGCTCACTACGAGCAGTACTTC. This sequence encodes CASTTGTAHYEQYF.

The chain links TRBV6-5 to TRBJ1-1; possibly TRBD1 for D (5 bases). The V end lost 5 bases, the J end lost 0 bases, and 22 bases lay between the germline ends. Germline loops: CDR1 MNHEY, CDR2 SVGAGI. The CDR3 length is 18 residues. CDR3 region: CASSLSLGGGRLNTEAFF. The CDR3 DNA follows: TGTGCCAGCAGTCTATCTCTCGGGGGAGGCAGGTTGAACACTGAAGCTTTCTTT.

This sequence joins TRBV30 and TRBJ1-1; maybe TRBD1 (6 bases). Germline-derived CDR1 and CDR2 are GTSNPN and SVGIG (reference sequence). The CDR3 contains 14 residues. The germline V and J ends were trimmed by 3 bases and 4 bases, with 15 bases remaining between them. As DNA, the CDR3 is TGTGCCTGGAGGACAGGCCCTAGGTCCACTGAAGCTTTCTTT. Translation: CAWRTGPRSTEAFF.

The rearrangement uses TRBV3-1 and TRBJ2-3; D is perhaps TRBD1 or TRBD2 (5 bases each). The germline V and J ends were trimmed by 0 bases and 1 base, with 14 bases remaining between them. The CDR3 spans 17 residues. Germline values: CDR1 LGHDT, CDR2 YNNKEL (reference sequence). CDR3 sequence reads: CASSQDRYGAGTDTQYF. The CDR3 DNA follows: TGTGCCAGCAGCCAAGATCGATACGGGGCGGGCACAGATACGCAGTATTTT.

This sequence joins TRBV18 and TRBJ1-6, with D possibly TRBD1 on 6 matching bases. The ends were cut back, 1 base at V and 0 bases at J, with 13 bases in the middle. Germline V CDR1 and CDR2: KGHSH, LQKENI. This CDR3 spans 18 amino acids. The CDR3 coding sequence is TGTGCCAGCTCACCACTACGGGGGCAGAGCTCCTATAATTCACCCCTCCACTTT. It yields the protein CASSPLRGQSSYNSPLHF.

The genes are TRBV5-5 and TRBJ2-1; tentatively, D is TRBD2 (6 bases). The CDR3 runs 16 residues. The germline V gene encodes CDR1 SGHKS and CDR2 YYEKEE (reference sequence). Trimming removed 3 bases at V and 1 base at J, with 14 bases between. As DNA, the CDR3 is TGTGCCAGCAGCTCGGGACTCCGAAGTTCCTACAATGAGCAGTTCTTC. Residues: CASSSGLRSSYNEQFF.